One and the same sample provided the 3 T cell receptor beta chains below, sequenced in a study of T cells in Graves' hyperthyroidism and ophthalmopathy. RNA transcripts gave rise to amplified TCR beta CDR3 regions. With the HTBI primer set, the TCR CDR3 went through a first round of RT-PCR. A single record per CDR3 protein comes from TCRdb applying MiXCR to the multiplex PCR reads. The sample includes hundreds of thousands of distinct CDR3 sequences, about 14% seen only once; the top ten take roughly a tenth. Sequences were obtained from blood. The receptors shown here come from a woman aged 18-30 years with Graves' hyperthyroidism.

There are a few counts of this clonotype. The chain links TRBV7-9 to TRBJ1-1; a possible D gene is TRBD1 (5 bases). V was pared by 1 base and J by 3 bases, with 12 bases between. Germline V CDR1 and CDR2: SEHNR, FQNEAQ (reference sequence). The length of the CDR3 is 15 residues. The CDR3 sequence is CASSLVTGDDTEAFF. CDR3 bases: TGTGCCAGCAGCTTAGTTACCGGGGACGACACTGAAGCTTTCTTT.

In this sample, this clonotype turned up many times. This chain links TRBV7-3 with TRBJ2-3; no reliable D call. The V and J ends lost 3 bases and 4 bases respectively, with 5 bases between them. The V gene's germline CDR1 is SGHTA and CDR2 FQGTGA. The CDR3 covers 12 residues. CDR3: CASSFRSDTQYF. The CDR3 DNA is TGTGCCAGCAGCTTTCGGTCAGATACGCAGTATTTT.

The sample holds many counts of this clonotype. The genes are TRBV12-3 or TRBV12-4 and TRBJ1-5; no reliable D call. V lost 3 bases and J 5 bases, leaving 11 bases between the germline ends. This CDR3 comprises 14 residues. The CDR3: CASSLQGPYQPQHF. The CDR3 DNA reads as TGTGCCAGCAGTTTGCAAGGGCCCTATCAGCCCCAGCATTTT.